This paragraph reports one T cell receptor beta chain. What it binds is unknown. This entry is derived from a study of shared clonotypes between healthy human individuals. Regarding the study as a whole: In having few donors, the study represented limited genetic and exposure-history diversity. As a rule, naive subsets had a larger estimated richness than memory subsets.

Produced via immunoSEQ multiplex PCR; TCRdb's table is partial and in-frame only. The repertoire consists of about 660,000 clones, with over 65% occurring once and the leading ten covering approximately 1.7%. Trimming removed 5 bases from V and 7 bases from J; junction bases left unmatched: 7. The V gene's germline CDR1 is LNHNV and CDR2 YYDKDF (reference sequence). The CDR3 length is 16 residues. The sequencing input was memory CD4+ T cells sorted from blood. Documented subset: CD45RA-negative fraction. This receptor was obtained from a woman aged 25-40 years in good health. This sequence joins TRBV15 and TRBJ2-1; 14 bases map to TRBD2. The CDR3 DNA is TGTGCCACCAGCGGATCTGGGACTAGCGGGAGAAATGAGCAGTTCTTC. It is translated as CATSGSGTSGRNEQFF.